This T cell receptor (beta chain) is drawn from a study of blood T cell repertoires in COVID-19. The overall study: There were acute and convalescent COVID-19 samples, and they came from the United States, Italy and Spain.

This CDR3 is built from 15 residues. Germline V lookup: CDR1 SGHRS, CDR2 YFSETQ. V was cut by 2 bases and J by 5 bases, with 13 bases left in between. Generated by immunoSEQ multiplex PCR, the TCRdb table keeps only in-frame clones and is missing some. The sample has approximately 46,000 clones, roughly 84% seen once. J is TRBJ2-2 and V is TRBV5-1; D may be TRBD2 (7 bases). The sample was peripheral blood. The sequence derives from an older woman in a cohort sampled during active COVID-19. CDR3 residues: CASSFSGGLTGELFF. CDR3 DNA: TGCGCCAGCAGCTTTTCGGGGGGCCTAACCGGGGAGCTGTTTTTT.